These 21 T cell receptor beta chains share one sample of origin, sequenced in a study of blood T cell repertoires in COVID-19. Method: immunoSEQ multiplex PCR; TCRdb's copy keeps in-frame clones and lacks some. Seen here are around 280,000 clones, around 88% observed once, and the top ten hold around 2.1%. Source material: peripheral blood. These receptors originate from a woman aged 25 to 39 who had recovered from COVID-19.

V gene TRBV5-8 combines with J gene TRBJ2-1, with 13 bases lining up with TRBD2. V dropped 0 bases and J dropped 3; count of bases not matched to a gene: 3. The CDR3 sequence is 17 residues long. Germline V gene lookup returns CDR1 SGHTS and CDR2 YDEGEE. CDR3 sequence reads: CASSLETSGRVYNEQFF. CDR3 coding DNA: TGTGCCAGCAGCTTGGAAACTAGCGGGAGGGTCTACAATGAGCAGTTCTTC.

The rearrangement uses TRBV12-3 or TRBV12-4 and TRBJ2-7, with 9 bases matching TRBD1. The CDR3 length is 13 residues. With 4 bases clipped from V and 6 bases from J, the junction kept 4 bases outside the gene matches. CDR3 amino acids: CASSWTGVGEQYF. CDR3 nucleotide sequence: TGTGCCAGCAGTTGGACAGGGGTGGGCGAGCAGTACTTC.

V and J are TRBV2 and TRBJ1-4, with 9 bases aligning to TRBD1. Trimming cost V 8 bases and J 5 bases; bases outside gene matches: 9. CDR3 size: 15 residues. Germline lookup yields CDR1 SNHLY and CDR2 FYNNEI. The CDR3 bases are TGTGCCAGCGGGGCCGGGACAGGGCACAATGAAAAACTGTTTTTT. This encodes CASGAGTGHNEKLFF.

The chain employs TRBV18 and TRBJ2-2; D not certain. This CDR3 is built from 14 residues. V lost 0 bases and J 4 bases, leaving 6 bases between the germline ends. In germline, CDR1 is KGHSH, CDR2 LQKENI. CDR3 nucleotide sequence: TGTGCCAGCTCACCACCCACGAGCACCGGGGAGCTGTTTTTT. Translation: CASSPPTSTGELFF.

The V and J genes are TRBV19 and TRBJ1-2, with 9 bases that match TRBD1. Per germline, CDR1 LNHDA and CDR2 SQIVND (reference sequence). This CDR3 has 13 amino acids. Trimming at V came to 9 bases and at J to 2 bases, leaving 4 bases not matched to a gene. As DNA, the CDR3 is TGTGCCAGCACGGACAGGGGAAACTATGGCTACACCTTC. It is translated as CASTDRGNYGYTF. Complete variable domain (other parts from reference TRBV19 and TRBJ1-2): DGGITQSPKYLFRKEGQNVTLSCEQNLNHDAMYWYRQDPGQGLRLIYYSQIVNDFQKGDIAEGYSVSREKKESFPLTVTSAQKNPTAFYLCASTDRGNYGYTFGSGTRLTVV.

The chain has TRBV28 and TRBJ2-3, with D tentatively TRBD2 (5 bases). The CDR3 sequence is 14 residues long. Trimming stripped 2 bases from V and 6 bases from J, with 12 bases between. The germline CDR1 and CDR2 sequences are MDHEN and SYDVKM. The CDR3 DNA is TGTGCCAGCAGTTTAACTAGTATGTTTGATACGCAGTATTTT. Translating it yields CASSLTSMFDTQYF. The whole variable domain, filled in from reference TRBV28 and TRBJ2-3, reads DVKVTQSSRYLVKRTGEKVFLECVQDMDHENMFWYRQDPGLGLRLIYFSYDVKMKEKGDIPEGYSVSREKKERFSLILESASTNQTSMYLCASSLTSMFDTQYFGPGTRLTVL.

V and J are TRBV18 and TRBJ1-2; a possible D gene is TRBD1 (6 bases). From germline, CDR1 is KGHSH and CDR2 LQKENI. V lost 3 bases and J lost 6, with 8 bases in between. CDR3 length: 12 amino acids. The CDR3 protein is CASSPGHDGYTF. DNA for the CDR3: TGTGCCAGCTCACCGGGACACGATGGCTACACCTTC.

This clone showed up many times. The chain joins TRBV5-1 to TRBJ2-7, with D tentatively TRBD2 (5 bases). The CDR3 length is 15 residues. Germline V gives CDR1 SGHRS, CDR2 YFSETQ. Trimming removed 0 bases from V and 5 bases from J, with 15 bases in between. DNA for the CDR3: TGCGCCAGCAGCTTGGCCCGGGGTTCGCGGGACGAGCAGTACTTC. It specifies CASSLARGSRDEQYF.

The V call is TRBV4-2, the J call TRBJ1-4; 8 nucleotides align to TRBD1. CDR3 length: 16 amino acids. The V segment lost 3 bases and the J segment 8 bases; nucleotides outside the gene matches: 11. The germline CDR1 and CDR2 sequences are LGHNA and YNFKEQ. CDR3 sequence reads: CASSQTRQGTYEKLFF. In nucleotides, the CDR3 is TGTGCCAGCAGCCAGACTAGACAGGGGACGTACGAAAAACTGTTTTTT.

The DNA of the CDR3 is TGTGCCAGCAGTCACCACCCCGAGCCCCCTAACTATGGCTACACCTTC. It specifies CASSHHPEPPNYGYTF. This chain joins TRBV6-6 and TRBJ1-2; D remains unclear. Per germline, CDR1 MNHNY and CDR2 SVGAGI (reference sequence). Trimming left V 5 bases short and J 0 bases short, with 16 bases between. The CDR3 length is 16 residues.

V gene TRBV5-5 combines with J gene TRBJ1-1; 8 bases match TRBD1. The CDR3 length is 12 residues. V shed 4 bases and J 8 bases; nucleotides not matched to a gene: 4. From germline, CDR1 is SGHKS and CDR2 YYEKEE (reference sequence). In DNA form, the CDR3 reads TGTGCCAGCAGCATGGACAGGGCCGAAGCTTTCTTT. Its translation: CASSMDRAEAFF.

This chain links TRBV5-5 with TRBJ1-5; D not certain. The CDR3 is 14 residues long. Germline assignment: CDR1 SGHKS and CDR2 YYEKEE (reference sequence). Trimming shortened V by 0 bases and J by 7 bases, and 11 bases separated the two germline ends. DNA of the CDR3: TGTGCCAGCAGCTTGGCCTTAGGAGTGCAGCCCCAGCATTTT. It translates to CASSLALGVQPQHF.

V usage is TRBV2 and J usage is TRBJ1-1; 9 bases fit TRBD1. Germline CDR1 and CDR2: SNHLY and FYNNEI. The junction had 8 bases not matched to a gene; V was cut back by 5 bases and J by 4 bases. The CDR3 is 15 residues long. The CDR3 loop is CASSTNRGLITEAFF. In DNA, the CDR3 is TGTGCCAGCAGTACCAACAGGGGGCTGATCACTGAAGCTTTCTTT.

The chain recombines TRBV4-1 with TRBJ2-2, with D tentatively TRBD2 (5 bases). V lost 1 base to trimming and J lost 5 bases, with 11 bases between them. Germline assignment: CDR1 MGHRA and CDR2 YSYEKL. CDR3 length equals 15 residues. In DNA form, the CDR3 reads TGCGCCAGCAGCCAAGCACTAGTTGGAACCGGGGAGCTGTTTTTT. Its translation is CASSQALVGTGELFF.

The V and J genes are TRBV2 and TRBJ2-1; D is ambiguous. Deletions cut 5 bases from V and 9 bases from J, with 11 bases between. The CDR3 length is 12 residues. In germline, CDR1 is SNHLY, CDR2 FYNNEI. CDR3 in amino acids: CASSFSLGEQFF. The CDR3 bases are TGTGCCAGCAGTTTTAGCTTGGGTGAGCAGTTCTTC.

The rearrangement uses TRBV2 and TRBJ1-4; TRBD1 matches 7 bases. The CDR3 runs to 14 residues. Germline values: CDR1 SNHLY, CDR2 FYNNEI. V shed 5 bases, J shed 8 bases, and the junction held 8 bases outside the gene matches. DNA of the CDR3: TGTGCCAGCAGTCAGGGGGTGGGTGAAGAAAAACTGTTTTTT. Encoded protein: CASSQGVGEEKLFF.

The chain combines TRBV13 with TRBJ1-4; D unresolved. Germline V gene data show CDR1 as PRHDT and CDR2 as FYEKMQ (reference sequence). This CDR3 is 15 amino acids long. Trimming removed 6 bases at V and 2 bases at J, with 13 bases between. The CDR3 sequence: CASSQRRETNEKLFF. In DNA form, the CDR3 reads TGTGCCAGCAGTCAACGGAGGGAGACTAATGAAAAACTGTTTTTT.

The J gene is TRBJ2-7, the V gene TRBV5-1, with TRBD1 matching 7 bases. V lost 2 bases to trimming and J lost 2 bases; unmatched junction nucleotides: 4. From germline, CDR1 is SGHRS and CDR2 YFSETQ. The CDR3 extends over 14 amino acids. CDR3 amino acids: CASSFTGQTYEQYF. CDR3 sequence (DNA): TGCGCCAGCAGCTTCACGGGACAGACCTACGAGCAGTACTTC.

The chain employs TRBV28 and TRBJ1-5; TRBD1 matches at 8 bases. The germline gives CDR1 MDHEN, CDR2 SYDVKM. CDR3 length equals 17 residues. V was clipped by 4 bases and J by 6 bases; unmatched bases: 14. CDR3 residues: CASSYGWAQTGGQPQHF. The CDR3 nucleotides read TGTGCCAGCAGTTATGGTTGGGCCCAAACAGGGGGTCAGCCCCAGCATTTT.

This clone was counted only a few times. The chain links TRBV5-4 to TRBJ1-2; a possible D gene is TRBD1 (5 bases). Germline assignment: CDR1 SGHNT and CDR2 YYREEE (reference sequence). The V end lost 1 base, the J end lost 4 bases, and 11 bases lay between the germline ends. The length of the CDR3 is 14 residues. The DNA of the CDR3 is TGTGCCAGCAGCTTGCAGGGAGGGATCTATGGCTACACCTTC. It specifies CASSLQGGIYGYTF.

This clone was seen a few times. The chain uses TRBV5-1 and TRBJ1-5, with 8 bases lining up with TRBD1. Germline V lookup: CDR1 SGHRS, CDR2 YFSETQ. Trimming took 4 bases from V and 2 from J; bases not matched to a gene: 5. This CDR3 region has 15 residues. CDR3 coding DNA: TGCGCCAGCAGCGAGGGGACAGGAGGCAATCAGCCCCAGCATTTT. Its translation is CASSEGTGGNQPQHF.